The 25 T cell receptor beta chains reported below all come from one sample, sequenced in a study of T cell changes during pregnancy in multiple sclerosis. Some clones are missing from TCRdb's copy, which holds only in-frame ones; the method was immunoSEQ multiplex PCR. The sample lists 100,000 to 140,000 clones, approximately 90% occurring once. The sequencing used peripheral blood, collected in the third trimester of pregnancy. These receptor sequences come from a female donor in good health, enrolled as a control in a pregnancy study.

This clone was seen only a few times. The rearrangement links TRBV7-2 to TRBJ2-7; 8 bases fit TRBD1. The junction had 5 bases not matched to a gene; V was cut back by 5 bases and J by 2 bases. CDR3 size: 14 residues. Germline V gene data show CDR1 as SGHTA and CDR2 as FQGNSA. CDR3 protein: CASSGGTGPYEQYF. The CDR3 coding sequence is TGTGCCAGCAGCGGGGGGACAGGCCCCTACGAGCAGTACTTC. Full variable domain (missing parts from reference TRBV7-2 and TRBJ2-7): GAGVSQSPSNKVTEKGKDVELRCDPISGHTALYWYRQSLGQGLEFLIYFQGNSAPDKSGLPSDRFSAERTGGSVSTLTIQRTQQEDSAVYLCASSGGTGPYEQYFGPGTRLTVT.

This chain joins TRBV7-3 and TRBJ1-1; D uncertain. The germline V gene encodes CDR1 SGHTA and CDR2 FQGTGA. CDR3 size: 13 residues. V was trimmed by 4 bases and J by 3 bases, leaving 9 bases between them. DNA of the CDR3: TGTGCCAGCAGCTCGGGGTATGACACTGAAGCTTTCTTT. Protein product: CASSSGYDTEAFF.

The rearrangement joins TRBV19 to TRBJ1-5, with 12 nucleotides matching TRBD1. Germline values: CDR1 LNHDA, CDR2 SQIVND (reference sequence). There are 17 residues in the CDR3. J was trimmed by 4 bases and V by 3 bases; bases with no gene match: 7. This CDR3 reads CASSILGTGGGNQPQHF. The CDR3 nucleotides read TGTGCCAGTAGTATTCTGGGGACAGGGGGCGGAAATCAGCCCCAGCATTTT.

The chain links TRBV30 to TRBJ1-1; D remains ambiguous. The V gene lost 3 bases and the J gene lost 5 bases, with 16 bases spanning the gap. This CDR3 is built from 14 residues. The germline gives CDR1 GTSNPN, CDR2 SVGIG (reference sequence). The CDR3 here is CAWSHLRGRTEAFF. DNA for the CDR3: TGTGCCTGGAGCCATTTAAGAGGGAGGACTGAAGCTTTCTTT.

The V gene is TRBV9, the J gene TRBJ1-3; TRBD1 agrees at 7 bases. The CDR3 extends over 17 amino acids. The germline gives CDR1 SGDLS, CDR2 YYNGEE. V was clipped by 2 bases and J by 0 bases; unmatched bases: 8. The CDR3 loop reads CASSVGQASSSGNTIYF. CDR3 bases: TGTGCCAGCAGCGTTGGACAGGCTTCTAGCTCTGGAAACACCATATATTTT.

The chain links TRBV5-1 to TRBJ2-5, with 11 bases matching TRBD2. V trimming: 6 bases; J trimming: 3 bases; junction bases outside the gene matches: 13. The CDR3 has 17 amino acids. Germline V gene sequence: CDR1 SGHRS, CDR2 YFSETQ. The CDR3 is CASKRDTSGGLEETQYF. CDR3 sequence (DNA): TGCGCCAGCAAAAGGGATACTAGCGGGGGTTTGGAAGAGACCCAGTACTTC. The variable domain in full, with the rest retrieved from reference TRBV5-1 and TRBJ2-5, is KAGVTQTPRYLIKTRGQQVTLSCSPISGHRSVSWYQQTPGQGLQFLFEYFSETQRNKGNFPGRFSGRQFSNSRSEMNVSTLELGDSALYLCASKRDTSGGLEETQYFGPGTRLLVL.

The CDR3 nucleotides read TGCGCCAGCAGCTTGGGGGGGACAGGGCCCCGTCTGGGCTACACCTTC. It codes for CASSLGGTGPRLGYTF. This sequence joins TRBV5-1 and TRBJ1-2, with TRBD1 matching 9 bases. Germline assignment: CDR1 SGHRS and CDR2 YFSETQ. The CDR3 contains 16 residues. Trimming took 0 bases from V and 8 from J; bases not matched to a gene: 11.

The CDR3 DNA reads as TGTGCCAGCAGCGGCTGGGGGGATCGGTTTCATGGCTACACCTTC. Translated: CASSGWGDRFHGYTF. This chain connects TRBV9 to TRBJ1-2; D is perhaps TRBD1 (5 bases). Germline V CDR1 and CDR2: SGDLS, YYNGEE. The ends were cut back, 3 bases at V and 6 bases at J, with 18 bases in the middle. The length of the CDR3 is 15 residues.

The chain is built from TRBV19 and TRBJ2-3; TRBD1 matches at 8 bases. The CDR3 sequence is 15 residues long. The V segment lost 7 bases and the J segment 1 base; nucleotides outside the gene matches: 7. The germline V gene encodes CDR1 LNHDA and CDR2 SQIVND (reference sequence). In nucleotides, the CDR3 is TGTGCCAGTACGAGCGGACAGGGTCGCACAGATACGCAGTATTTT. Amino acids: CASTSGQGRTDTQYF.

The chain couples TRBV29-1 to TRBJ2-7; the D gene is possibly TRBD2 (5 bases). CDR3 length equals 12 residues. V lost 4 bases and J 2 bases, leaving 9 bases between the germline ends. CDR1 and CDR2 (germline): SQVTM, ANQGSEA. CDR3 sequence (DNA): TGCAGCGTTGGGGAGAGCACCTACGAGCAGTACTTC. Amino acid sequence: CSVGESTYEQYF.

The J gene is TRBJ2-6, the V gene TRBV15, with TRBD1 matching 8 bases. This CDR3 is built from 16 residues. Germline V lookup: CDR1 LNHNV, CDR2 YYDKDF (reference sequence). Germline trimming cut 3 bases from V and 1 base from J; bases unmatched to any gene: 2. The CDR3 DNA reads TGTGCCACCAGCAGGGACAGGGAATCTGGGGCCAACGTCCTGACTTTC. Protein sequence: CATSRDRESGANVLTF.

The chain joins TRBV4-2 to TRBJ1-2, with 9 bases that match TRBD1. V was clipped by 0 bases and J by 4 bases; unmatched bases: 12. Germline assignment: CDR1 LGHNA and CDR2 YNFKEQ. The CDR3 loop spans 18 amino acids. In nucleotides, the CDR3 is TGTGCCAGCAGCCAAGACCTTGGACAGGGGCGAATTCTCTATGGCTACACCTTC. Translation: CASSQDLGQGRILYGYTF.

V usage is TRBV29-1 and J usage is TRBJ2-5, with unresolved D. V lost 8 bases and J lost 0, with 10 bases in between. CDR1 and CDR2 (germline): SQVTM, ANQGSEA. This CDR3 spans 12 amino acids. The CDR3 bases are TGCAGCCCTACAGAGTACCAAGAGACCCAGTACTTC. This sequence encodes CSPTEYQETQYF.

V usage is TRBV7-2 and J usage is TRBJ2-5; 8 nucleotides agree with TRBD2. This CDR3 has 14 residues. V gave up 4 bases and J gave up 2 bases; unmatched junction bases: 3. Germline V lookup: CDR1 SGHTA, CDR2 FQGNSA. The chain's CDR3 is CASSWRGEQETQYF. In DNA form, the CDR3 reads TGTGCCAGCAGCTGGCGGGGGGAACAAGAGACCCAGTACTTC.

The V and J genes are TRBV11-2 and TRBJ2-7; TRBD2 agrees at 14 bases. The CDR3 has 15 residues. From germline, CDR1 is SGHAT and CDR2 FQNNGV. Losses at the gene ends were 5 bases for V and 3 bases for J; bases not matched to a gene: 3. CDR3 in DNA: TGTGCCAGCAGCCCGGGGACTAGCGGGGGCTACGAGCAGTACTTC. This codes for CASSPGTSGGYEQYF.

V and J are TRBV19 and TRBJ2-7; tentatively, D is TRBD1 (6 bases). V lost 9 bases and J lost 7, with 16 bases in between. This CDR3 has 12 amino acids. Germline CDR1 is LNHDA and CDR2 is SQIVND (reference sequence). Written as DNA, the CDR3 is TGTGCCAGCTCACAGGGTCGGGGAGAGCAGTACTTC. This gives the protein CASSQGRGEQYF.

The chain combines TRBV9 with TRBJ2-1; possible D gene TRBD2, 6 bases. CDR1 and CDR2 (germline): SGDLS, YYNGEE. This CDR3 comprises 16 residues. Trimming left V 2 bases short and J 0 bases short, with 12 bases between. The CDR3 loop reads CASSVDLGGSYNEQFF. The CDR3 coding sequence is TGTGCCAGCAGCGTTGACCTCGGGGGCTCCTACAATGAGCAGTTCTTC.

The chain carries TRBV19 and TRBJ1-5, with 8 positions matching TRBD1. The CDR3 is made up of 15 amino acids. Germline V gives CDR1 LNHDA, CDR2 SQIVND (reference sequence). The trim removed 3 bases at V and 2 bases at J, leaving 3 bases unmatched. The CDR3 DNA reads as TGTGCCAGTAGTATCTCGGGACAGGGCAATCAGCCCCAGCATTTT. The encoded protein is CASSISGQGNQPQHF.

V gene TRBV29-1 combines with J gene TRBJ2-2, with TRBD2 identical over 13 bases. The CDR3 runs 15 residues. Trimming took 4 bases from V and 7 from J; bases not matched to a gene: 6. Germline assignment: CDR1 SQVTM and CDR2 ANQGSEA. The CDR3 protein is CSVGGTSGDDGELFF. In DNA form, the CDR3 reads TGCAGCGTTGGAGGGACTAGCGGGGATGACGGGGAGCTGTTTTTT.

The J gene is TRBJ2-2, the V gene TRBV2; a possible D gene is TRBD2 (6 bases). Trimming pared 5 bases from V and 4 bases from J, leaving 17 bases between. Germline V gene sequence: CDR1 SNHLY, CDR2 FYNNEI. This CDR3 comprises 16 residues. CDR3 amino acids: CASSMRGGESTGELFF. CDR3 DNA sequence: TGTGCCAGCAGTATGCGAGGCGGGGAATCCACCGGGGAGCTGTTTTTT.

The DNA of the CDR3 is TGTGCCAGCCTGACAGGGGTGAACAGGGCCGGGGAGCTGTTTTTT. It codes for CASLTGVNRAGELFF. J is TRBJ2-2 and V is TRBV5-8, with 8 bases matching TRBD1. This CDR3 contains 15 residues. Losses at the gene ends were 7 bases for V and 6 bases for J; bases not matched to a gene: 11. CDR1 and CDR2 (germline): SGHTS, YDEGEE.

V gene TRBV7-2 combines with J gene TRBJ1-1; D not resolved. This CDR3 is 16 amino acids long. Germline-derived CDR1 and CDR2 are SGHTA and FQGNSA. The V end lost 4 bases, the J end lost 4 bases, and 19 bases lay between the germline ends. The CDR3 DNA reads TGTGCCAGCAGCTCCCAATACCCCGGCCGCGGCACTGAAGCTTTCTTT. Translating gives CASSSQYPGRGTEAFF.

This sequence joins TRBV19 and TRBJ1-1, with a possible D match to TRBD1 (6 bases). Germline V lookup: CDR1 LNHDA, CDR2 SQIVND (reference sequence). The CDR3 is 14 amino acids. V was cut by 4 bases and J by 5 bases, with 14 bases left in between. CDR3 residues: CASSTGGLRTEAFF. DNA for the CDR3: TGTGCCAGTAGTACTGGGGGCCTCCGGACTGAAGCTTTCTTT.

CDR3 region: CASSLDQGAQIAYEQYF. DNA for the CDR3: TGTGCCAGCAGCTTAGATCAGGGGGCTCAAATTGCCTACGAGCAGTACTTC. This sequence joins TRBV11-2 and TRBJ2-7, with TRBD1 identical over 8 bases. The CDR3 is 17 amino acids. Germline V gene data show CDR1 as SGHAT and CDR2 as FQNNGV. The V segment lost 0 bases and the J segment 2 bases; nucleotides outside the gene matches: 9.

This chain connects TRBV19 to TRBJ1-5; a possible D gene is TRBD1 (6 bases). The CDR3 sequence is 16 residues long. The V gene lost 2 bases and the J gene lost 2 bases, with 13 bases spanning the gap. Germline V gene data show CDR1 as LNHDA and CDR2 as SQIVND (reference sequence). The CDR3 DNA reads TGTGCCAGTAGTATATCACAGGGTATAGGCAATCAGCCCCAGCATTTT. Its protein product is CASSISQGIGNQPQHF.